A single sample is the source of the 32 T cell receptor beta chains below, sequenced in a study of early T cells in non-severe SARS-CoV-2 infection (dated by TCRdb to 2020 to 2022). The library was prepared using 5' RACE. Sequencing took place on a NextSeq 500. TCRdb reprocessed the public reads (quality trimming at Q25 with fastp, clone calling with MiXCR) and kept in-frame beta chains. Records with the same CDR3 protein are collapsed into one entry carrying the most frequent genes and DNA. A total of some 52,000 distinct CDR3 sequences appear in this sample, just over 8% of them only once. Around 9.4% of the sample goes to the ten largest clones. Sequenced material: whole blood. These receptors originate from an adult who was a healthcare worker with PCR-confirmed SARS-CoV-2 infection or an uninfected control (not recorded which).

This clonotype showed up many times. The rearrangement links TRBV28 to TRBJ1-3; a possible D gene is TRBD1 (5 bases). The V end was cut by 2 bases, the J end by 0 bases, with 8 bases between. The length of the CDR3 is 15 residues. CDR1 and CDR2 (germline): MDHEN, SYDVKM. CDR3 DNA: TGTGCCAGCAGTTTACCAGGGATCTCTGGAAACACCATATATTTT. Encoded protein: CASSLPGISGNTIYF.

This sequence joins TRBV5-4 and TRBJ2-3; TRBD2 aligns across 12 bases. V trimming: 7 bases; J trimming: 5 bases; junction bases outside the gene matches: 8. The CDR3 is 15 residues long. The germline V gene has CDR1 SGHNT and CDR2 YYREEE (reference sequence). The CDR3 DNA is TGTGCCAGCCGACTAGCGGGAGAAGGAGGAGATACGCAGTATTTT. Protein: CASRLAGEGGDTQYF.

The chain uses TRBV3-1 and TRBJ2-2, with D unclear. This CDR3 is built from 16 residues. V was pared by 4 bases and J by 4 bases, with 16 bases between. Germline values: CDR1 LGHDT, CDR2 YNNKEL (reference sequence). DNA of the CDR3: TGTGCCAGCAGCCTTAATTTGGCGGTGAGCACCGGGGAGCTGTTTTTT. Translating gives CASSLNLAVSTGELFF.

Ten or more counts support this clonotype. V is TRBV9 and J is TRBJ1-1; D is unresolved. Germline values: CDR1 SGDLS, CDR2 YYNGEE. V lost 4 bases and J lost 4, with 14 bases in between. This CDR3 comprises 14 residues. Here the CDR3 DNA reads TGTGCCAGCAGCACGAGGGAGGTGGCCACTGAAGCTTTCTTT. Translation gives CASSTREVATEAFF.

This clonotype was seen repeatedly, ten times or more. This rearrangement joins TRBV19 to TRBJ1-2, with 9 bases identical to TRBD1. V lost 5 bases and J lost 5; bases outside the gene matches: 0. Per germline, CDR1 LNHDA and CDR2 SQIVND (reference sequence). The CDR3 spans 12 residues. CDR3 loop: CASSGTGYGYTF. Written as DNA, the CDR3 is TGTGCCAGTAGTGGGACAGGGTATGGCTACACCTTC.

CDR3 sequence: CASRDRGWYGYTF. DNA of the CDR3: TGTGCCAGCCGGGACAGGGGTTGGTATGGCTACACCTTC. This chain connects TRBV6-1 to TRBJ1-2, with 10 bases matching TRBD1. The V segment lost 8 bases and the J segment 5 bases; nucleotides outside the gene matches: 5. Germline V gene data show CDR1 as MNHNS and CDR2 as SASEGT. The CDR3 consists of 13 residues.

The table lists this clonotype with a few counts. The CDR3 sequence is CASSLHSKSDEQFF. CDR3 in DNA: TGTGCCAGCAGCTTACATTCCAAGTCGGATGAGCAGTTCTTC. The chain joins TRBV7-3 to TRBJ2-1; the D is unclear. Germline CDR1 SGHTA, CDR2 FQGTGA. This CDR3 has 14 residues. Trimming removed 2 bases from V and 8 bases from J, with 13 bases in between. Drawing the rest from reference TRBV7-3 and TRBJ2-1, the complete variable domain is GAGVSQTPSNKVTEKGKYVELRCDPISGHTALYWYRQSLGQGPEFLIYFQGTGAADDSGLPNDRFFAVRPEGSVSTLKIQRTERGDSAVYLCASSLHSKSDEQFFGPGTRLTVL.

Ten or more counts support this clonotype. The chain employs TRBV20-1 and TRBJ2-3; the match to TRBD2 covers 10 bases. Germline lookup yields CDR1 DFQATT and CDR2 SNEGSKA (reference sequence). Trimming at V came to 1 base and at J to 5 bases, leaving 3 bases not matched to a gene. The CDR3 has 14 residues. This chain's CDR3 is CSARVAGGGDTQYF. The CDR3, as DNA: TGCAGTGCTAGAGTAGCGGGGGGCGGAGATACGCAGTATTTT.

The V gene is TRBV29-1, the J gene TRBJ2-3; tentatively, D is TRBD2 (6 bases). CDR3 length equals 13 residues. V gave up 1 base and J gave up 4 bases, with 9 bases separating them. Germline V gives CDR1 SQVTM, CDR2 ANQGSEA. The DNA for the CDR3 is TGCAGCGTTGAAGTACTAGCCCCAGATACGCAGTATTTT. Protein product: CSVEVLAPDTQYF.

This clonotype was detected ten times or more. J is TRBJ2-7 and V is TRBV27; no definite D call. V shed 5 bases and J shed 0 bases, with 8 bases lying between them. The length of the CDR3 is 13 residues. The V gene's germline CDR1 is MNHEY and CDR2 SMNVEV (reference sequence). The chain's CDR3 is CASSLRHSYEQYF. The CDR3 DNA follows: TGTGCCAGCAGTCTGCGCCACTCCTACGAGCAGTACTTC.

This chain joins TRBV4-2 and TRBJ1-1; 8 bases fit TRBD1. This CDR3 region has 14 residues. Trimming took 4 bases from V and 3 from J; bases not matched to a gene: 4. The V gene's germline CDR1 is LGHNA and CDR2 YNFKEQ. The CDR3 DNA reads TGTGCCAGCAGCCCGACAGGGGATGACACTGAAGCTTTCTTT. Residues: CASSPTGDDTEAFF.

This clonotype showed up just a few times. The chain employs TRBV19 and TRBJ1-5; D may be TRBD1 (6 bases). Deletions cut 7 bases from V and 4 bases from J, with 17 bases between. CDR3 length equals 15 residues. Germline values: CDR1 LNHDA, CDR2 SQIVND (reference sequence). The CDR3 region has the DNA TGTGCCAGTACTCTAACAGGGACCTTGAATCAGCCCCAGCATTTT. Protein sequence: CASTLTGTLNQPQHF.

This clonotype was seen ten or more times. The chain links TRBV19 to TRBJ2-7, with D possibly matching TRBD2 (5 bases). Trimming removed 5 bases from V and 3 bases from J, with 11 bases in between. There are 13 residues in the CDR3. The germline CDR1 and CDR2 sequences are LNHDA and SQIVND (reference sequence). CDR3 sequence: CASSSGRYYEQYF. The CDR3 region has the DNA TGTGCCAGTAGTTCGGGGAGATACTACGAGCAGTACTTC.

This clonotype was found many times. The chain uses TRBV29-1 and TRBJ2-5, with D possibly TRBD2 on 5 matching bases. V was cut by 4 bases and J by 2 bases, with 17 bases left in between. CDR3 length equals 15 residues. Germline-derived CDR1 and CDR2 are SQVTM and ANQGSEA. The CDR3 here is CSVGERETLQETQYF. DNA for the CDR3: TGCAGCGTTGGGGAGAGGGAGACTCTACAAGAGACCCAGTACTTC.

For the CDR3, the DNA is TGTGCCAGCAGTTTAACCGGACAGAGCTCCTACAATGAGCAGTTCTTC. This encodes CASSLTGQSSYNEQFF. The genes are TRBV27 and TRBJ2-1, with D tentatively TRBD1 (6 bases). Trimming cost V 2 bases and J 0 bases, with 11 bases left between them. CDR1 is MNHEY, CDR2 SMNVEV, per germline (reference sequence). The CDR3 is made up of 16 amino acids.

A few counts support this clonotype. The chain carries TRBV29-1 and TRBJ2-1, with D maybe TRBD2 (6 bases). CDR1 and CDR2 (germline): SQVTM, ANQGSEA. V lost 4 bases, J lost 4 bases, and 17 bases lay in between. The CDR3 has 15 amino acids. CDR3 sequence: CSVAEGARSYNEQFF. DNA for the CDR3: TGCAGCGTTGCGGAGGGAGCGAGGAGTTACAATGAGCAGTTCTTC.

This chain connects TRBV19 to TRBJ1-3, with D unresolved. The CDR3 sequence is 14 residues long. Germline V gene lookup returns CDR1 LNHDA and CDR2 SQIVND (reference sequence). V lost 9 bases, J lost 1 base, and 13 bases lay in between. For the CDR3, the DNA is TGTGCCAGCAGGAGCCCGGCTTCTGGAAACACCATATATTTT. Translating it yields CASRSPASGNTIYF. Together with reference TRBV19 and TRBJ1-3, the CDR3 gives the full variable domain: DGGITQSPKYLFRKEGQNVTLSCEQNLNHDAMYWYRQDPGQGLRLIYYSQIVNDFQKGDIAEGYSVSREKKESFPLTVTSAQKNPTAFYLCASRSPASGNTIYFGEGSWLTVV.

This clonotype has just a few counts. V gene TRBV7-8 combines with J gene TRBJ2-1, with 12 positions matching TRBD2. The V gene end was trimmed by 7 bases and the J gene end by 10 bases; junction bases not matched to a gene: 14. From germline, CDR1 is SGHVS and CDR2 FQNEAQ. The CDR3 is 16 residues long. The CDR3 reads CASNHGASGGAKEQFF. Here the CDR3 DNA reads TGTGCCAGCAATCACGGGGCTAGCGGGGGGGCGAAGGAGCAGTTCTTC.

This clonotype was counted only a few times. J is TRBJ2-1 and V is TRBV11-3; 8 nucleotides line up with TRBD2. This CDR3 spans 17 amino acids. Germline CDR1 reads SGHNT; CDR2 reads YENEEA. V dropped 0 bases and J dropped 0; count of bases not matched to a gene: 4. Here the CDR3 DNA reads TGTGCCAGCAGCTTAGAGTTAGCGGGGTCCTCCTACAATGAGCAGTTCTTC. It translates to CASSLELAGSSYNEQFF.

Details on this clonotype: At one end, the junction sequence differs from germline, possibly due to a read error. The chain employs TRBV7-7 and TRBJ2-2; perhaps TRBD1 as D (5 bases). The germline V gene has CDR1 SSHAT and CDR2 FNYEAQ (reference sequence). CDR3 size: 14 residues. The CDR3 sequence is CASSLARAAGELFF. The CDR3 nucleotides are TGTGCTAGCAGCTTAGCCAGGGCGGCCGGGGAGCTGTTTTTT.

Ten or more counts support this clonotype. The chain uses TRBV7-9 and TRBJ2-1, with TRBD2 identical over 7 bases. The J segment lost 0 bases and the V segment lost 4 bases, leaving 9 bases of the junction unmatched. CDR1 SEHNR and CDR2 FQNEAQ come from the germline V gene (reference sequence). The CDR3 has 17 amino acids. This chain's CDR3 is CASSSIGGRSSYNEQFF. For the CDR3, the DNA is TGTGCCAGCAGCTCGATCGGGGGGAGGAGCTCCTACAATGAGCAGTTCTTC. Full variable domain (rest looked up from reference TRBV7-9 and TRBJ2-1): DTGVSQNPRHKITKRGQNVTFRCDPISEHNRLYWYRQTLGQGPEFLTYFQNEAQLEKSRLLSDRFSAERPKGSFSTLEIQRTEQGDSAMYLCASSSIGGRSSYNEQFFGPGTRLTVL.

This clonotype was counted between two and nine times. The J gene is TRBJ1-4, the V gene TRBV5-1, with 9 nucleotides matching TRBD1. The germline V gene has CDR1 SGHRS and CDR2 YFSETQ. Trimming removed 3 bases from V and 8 bases from J; junction bases left unmatched: 8. This CDR3 is built from 15 residues. CDR3 protein: CASSSYRGLEEKLFF. The CDR3 coding sequence is TGCGCCAGCAGCTCCTACAGGGGGCTTGAAGAAAAACTGTTTTTT.

The chain uses TRBV3-1 and TRBJ2-4, with 11 bases matching TRBD2. The J segment lost 4 bases and the V segment lost 0 bases, leaving 8 bases of the junction unmatched. CDR1 LGHDT and CDR2 YNNKEL come from the germline V gene (reference sequence). CDR3 size: 18 residues. The CDR3 coding sequence is TGTGCCAGCAGCCAAGATCCCTTAGCGGGAGGGCCGAAAAACATTCAGTACTTC. It codes for CASSQDPLAGGPKNIQYF.

This sequence joins TRBV6-5 and TRBJ2-7; TRBD2 aligns across 8 bases. The CDR3 consists of 15 residues. V shed 7 bases, J shed 0 bases, and the junction held 8 bases outside the gene matches. Looked up from germline, CDR1 is MNHEY and CDR2 is SVGAGI. CDR3: CASTPGGESSYEQYF. Here the CDR3 DNA reads TGTGCCAGCACCCCCGGGGGGGAGAGCTCCTACGAGCAGTACTTC.

This rearrangement joins TRBV20-1 to TRBJ1-2, with no clear D. The germline V gene has CDR1 DFQATT and CDR2 SNEGSKA (reference sequence). The V end lost 6 bases, the J end lost 5 bases, and 13 bases lay between the germline ends. The CDR3 has 12 amino acids. CDR3 in DNA: TGCAGTGCCCTATCCCCCGGGTATGGCTACACCTTC. It specifies CSALSPGYGYTF.

This clonotype was found many times. The V call is TRBV12-3 or TRBV12-4, the J call TRBJ2-5, with D possibly TRBD1 on 6 matching bases. The CDR3 is made up of 13 amino acids. V was pared by 2 bases and J by 3 bases, with 7 bases between. CDR3 sequence: CASSLHREETQYF. The CDR3 DNA reads TGTGCCAGCAGTTTACACAGGGAAGAGACCCAGTACTTC.

This chain connects TRBV15 to TRBJ1-1; maybe TRBD1 (5 bases). The V gene lost 0 bases and the J gene lost 1 base, with 12 bases spanning the gap. This CDR3 is 16 amino acids long. Germline-derived CDR1 and CDR2 are LNHNV and YYDKDF (reference sequence). Here the CDR3 reads CATSRDWEGRNTEAFF. For the CDR3, the DNA is TGTGCCACCAGCAGAGATTGGGAGGGGCGGAACACTGAAGCTTTCTTT. The complete variable domain, with remaining parts taken from reference TRBV15 and TRBJ1-1, reads DAMVIQNPRYQVTQFGKPVTLSCSQTLNHNVMYWYQQKSSQAPKLLFHYYDKDFNNEADTPDNFQSRRPNTSFCFLDIRSPGLGDTAMYLCATSRDWEGRNTEAFFGQGTRLTVV.

The genes are TRBV20-1 and TRBJ2-1, with D possibly matching TRBD2 (5 bases). Germline values: CDR1 DFQATT, CDR2 SNEGSKA (reference sequence). The CDR3 runs to 15 residues. Trimming pared 0 bases from V and 3 bases from J, leaving 12 bases between. The CDR3 DNA reads as TGCAGTGCTAGAGACTCAGGACGGGGCTACAATGAGCAGTTCTTC. Residues: CSARDSGRGYNEQFF.

The chain uses TRBV6-2 or TRBV6-3 and TRBJ2-1; possibly TRBD2 for D (7 bases). This CDR3 has 13 amino acids. CDR1 is MNHEY and CDR2 is SVGEGT in the germline V gene. Trimming took off 8 bases at V and 6 bases at J, with 14 bases between the two ends. CDR3 coding DNA: TGTGCCAGCGGACGGGGAGGGGGCAATGAGCAGTTCTTC. Translation: CASGRGGGNEQFF.

This clonotype has ten or more counts. The V gene is TRBV6-6, the J gene TRBJ1-2; tentative D call: TRBD1 (5 bases). The ends were cut back, 7 bases at V and 4 bases at J, with 13 bases in the middle. Germline assignment: CDR1 MNHNY and CDR2 SVGAGI (reference sequence). The CDR3 loop spans 13 amino acids. The CDR3 DNA reads TGTGCCAGCACTCCGGGGGTGACCTATGGCTACACCTTC. Its protein product is CASTPGVTYGYTF.

This clonotype was counted many times. V gene TRBV28 combines with J gene TRBJ1-5; D is perhaps TRBD1 (5 bases). Germline V lookup: CDR1 MDHEN, CDR2 SYDVKM. V was cut by 5 bases and J by 2 bases, with 13 bases left in between. The CDR3 runs to 15 residues. The CDR3 nucleotides are TGTGCCAGCAGTCCAGGTGGGGGGGGCAATCAGCCCCAGCATTTT. It is translated as CASSPGGGGNQPQHF.

This clonotype was observed a handful of times. The J gene is TRBJ1-2, the V gene TRBV5-6, with D unclear. V was cut by 0 bases and J by 2 bases, with 5 bases left in between. There are 13 residues in the CDR3. Germline V gene sequence: CDR1 SGHDT, CDR2 YYEEEE. CDR3 in amino acids: CASSLDQNYGYTF. The DNA of the CDR3 is TGTGCCAGCAGCTTGGACCAAAACTATGGCTACACCTTC.